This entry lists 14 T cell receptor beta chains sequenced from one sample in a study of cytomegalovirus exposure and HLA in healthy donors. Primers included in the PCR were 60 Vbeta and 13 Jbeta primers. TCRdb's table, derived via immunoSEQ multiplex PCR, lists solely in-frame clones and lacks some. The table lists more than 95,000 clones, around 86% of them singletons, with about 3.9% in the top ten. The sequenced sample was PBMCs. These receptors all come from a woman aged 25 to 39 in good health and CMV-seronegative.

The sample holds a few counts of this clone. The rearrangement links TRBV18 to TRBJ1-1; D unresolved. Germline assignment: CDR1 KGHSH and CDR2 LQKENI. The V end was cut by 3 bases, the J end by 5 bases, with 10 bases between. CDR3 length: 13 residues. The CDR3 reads CASSPSRETEAFF. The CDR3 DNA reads TGTGCCAGCTCACCGTCCCGGGAGACTGAAGCTTTCTTT.

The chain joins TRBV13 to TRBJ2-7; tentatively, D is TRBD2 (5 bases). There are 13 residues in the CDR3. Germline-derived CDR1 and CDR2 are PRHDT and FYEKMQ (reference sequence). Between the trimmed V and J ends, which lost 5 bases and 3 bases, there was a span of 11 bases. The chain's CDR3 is CASSRRGLYEQYF. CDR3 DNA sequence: TGTGCCAGCAGCCGAAGAGGGCTCTACGAGCAGTACTTC.

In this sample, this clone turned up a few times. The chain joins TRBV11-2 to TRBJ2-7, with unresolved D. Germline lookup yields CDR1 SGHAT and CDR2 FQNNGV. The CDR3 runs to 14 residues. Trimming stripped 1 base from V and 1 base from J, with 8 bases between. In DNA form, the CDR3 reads TGTGCCAGCAGCTTAGTGGTAGAATCCTACGAGCAGTACTTC. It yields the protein CASSLVVESYEQYF.

The CDR3 coding sequence is TGTGCCAGCAGCGCGGGGACTCAAGAGACCCAGTACTTC. Its translation: CASSAGTQETQYF. The gene calls are TRBV9 and TRBJ2-5; D is perhaps TRBD2 (6 bases). Germline CDR1 and CDR2: SGDLS and YYNGEE. V lost 3 bases and J lost 2, with 8 bases in between. This CDR3 is 13 amino acids long.

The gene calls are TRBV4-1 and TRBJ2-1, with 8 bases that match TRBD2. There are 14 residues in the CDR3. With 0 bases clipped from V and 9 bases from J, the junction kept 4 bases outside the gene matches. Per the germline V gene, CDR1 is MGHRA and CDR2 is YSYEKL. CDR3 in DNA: TGCGCCAGCAGCCAAGATGTAGCGGGACTTGAGCAGTTCTTC. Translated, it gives CASSQDVAGLEQFF.

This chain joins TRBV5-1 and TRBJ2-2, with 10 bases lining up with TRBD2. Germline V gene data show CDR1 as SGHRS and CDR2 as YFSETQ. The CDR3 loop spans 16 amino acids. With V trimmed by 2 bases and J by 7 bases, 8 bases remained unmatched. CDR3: CASSFLAGDPSGELFF. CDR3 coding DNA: TGCGCCAGCAGCTTTCTAGCGGGGGACCCGAGCGGGGAGCTGTTTTTT.

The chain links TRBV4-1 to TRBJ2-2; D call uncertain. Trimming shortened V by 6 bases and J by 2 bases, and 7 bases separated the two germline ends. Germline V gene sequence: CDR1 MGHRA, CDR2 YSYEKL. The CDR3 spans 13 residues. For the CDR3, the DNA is TGCGCCAGCAGTCCGGGTAACACCGGGGAGCTGTTTTTT. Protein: CASSPGNTGELFF.

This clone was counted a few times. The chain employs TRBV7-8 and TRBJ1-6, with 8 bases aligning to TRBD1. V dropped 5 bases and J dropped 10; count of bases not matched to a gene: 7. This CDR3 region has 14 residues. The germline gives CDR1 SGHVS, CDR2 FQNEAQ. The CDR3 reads CASSQDRVYSPLHF. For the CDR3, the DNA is TGTGCCAGCAGCCAGGACAGGGTTTACTCACCCCTCCACTTT.

Here the CDR3 DNA reads TGTGCCAGCAGTCTAACTAGCGGGAGGGCGGGGGAGCAGTACTTC. Residues: CASSLTSGRAGEQYF. V and J are TRBV28 and TRBJ2-7; 13 nucleotides align to TRBD2. The V gene's germline CDR1 is MDHEN and CDR2 SYDVKM. V was clipped by 5 bases and J by 7 bases; unmatched bases: 8. The length of the CDR3 is 15 residues.

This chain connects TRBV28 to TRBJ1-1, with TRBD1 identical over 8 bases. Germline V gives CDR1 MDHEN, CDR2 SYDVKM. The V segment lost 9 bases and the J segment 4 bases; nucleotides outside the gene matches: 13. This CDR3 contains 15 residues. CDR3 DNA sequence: TGTGCCAGTCCCCCGAGGCAGGGGGCGCCCACTGAAGCTTTCTTT. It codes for CASPPRQGAPTEAFF. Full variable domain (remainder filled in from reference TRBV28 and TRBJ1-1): DVKVTQSSRYLVKRTGEKVFLECVQDMDHENMFWYRQDPGLGLRLIYFSYDVKMKEKGDIPEGYSVSREKKERFSLILESASTNQTSMYLCASPPRQGAPTEAFFGQGTRLTVV.

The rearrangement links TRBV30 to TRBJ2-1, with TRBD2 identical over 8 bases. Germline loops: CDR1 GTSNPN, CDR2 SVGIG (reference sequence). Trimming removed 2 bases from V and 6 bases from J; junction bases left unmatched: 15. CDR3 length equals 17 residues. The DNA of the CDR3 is TGTGCCTGGAGTAAAACACTGATTAGCGGGGTTCTCAATGAGCAGTTCTTC. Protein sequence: CAWSKTLISGVLNEQFF.

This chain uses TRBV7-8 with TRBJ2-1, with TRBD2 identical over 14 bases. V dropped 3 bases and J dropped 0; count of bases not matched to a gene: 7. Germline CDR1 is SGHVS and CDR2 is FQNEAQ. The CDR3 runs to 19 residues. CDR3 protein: CASSFKGLAGDSSYNEQFF. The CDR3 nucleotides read TGTGCCAGCAGCTTTAAGGGACTAGCGGGGGATAGCTCCTACAATGAGCAGTTCTTC.

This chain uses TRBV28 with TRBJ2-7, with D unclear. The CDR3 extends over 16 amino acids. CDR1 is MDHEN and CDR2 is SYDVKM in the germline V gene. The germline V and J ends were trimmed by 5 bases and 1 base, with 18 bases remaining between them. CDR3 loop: CASSPEAPGPSYEQYF. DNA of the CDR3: TGTGCCAGCAGTCCAGAAGCCCCGGGTCCATCCTACGAGCAGTACTTC.

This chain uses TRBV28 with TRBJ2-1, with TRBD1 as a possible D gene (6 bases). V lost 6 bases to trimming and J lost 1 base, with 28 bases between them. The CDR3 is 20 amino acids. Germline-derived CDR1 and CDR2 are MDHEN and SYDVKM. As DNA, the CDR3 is TGTGCCAGCAGCTCCGCCGGGGTTGGAATCCAAAGGGGGTCCTACAATGAGCAGTTCTTC. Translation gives CASSSAGVGIQRGSYNEQFF.